These 23 T cell receptor beta chains came from one sample sequenced in a study of cytomegalovirus exposure and HLA in healthy donors (TCRdb year 2017). The method behind the library was the immunoSEQ multiplex PCR assay. TCRdb took this table from immuneACCESS and kept in-frame rearrangements with V and J called. Such tables lack part of the clones; where checked against another copy, unresolved V genes explain under half of the gap, and the rest is unexplained. Here the sample has 140,000 or so clones; about 91% occur a single time. The leading ten clones occupy 4.5% to 5.5% of the sample. The sample comprised PBMCs. The receptors come from a man between 18 and 29 years old in good health and CMV-seropositive.

The chain has TRBV30 and TRBJ2-7; TRBD2 aligns across 8 bases. The CDR3 totals 12 residues. J lost 3 bases, V lost 8 bases, and 6 bases had no gene match. The germline CDR1 and CDR2 sequences are GTSNPN and SVGIG (reference sequence). The CDR3 DNA is TGTGCCGTTGCCGGGACTAGCTACGAGCAGTACTTC. Translating it yields CAVAGTSYEQYF.

About this clone itself: The sample has other DNA sequences that encode this CDR3 too. The chain has TRBV18 and TRBJ2-7, with 8 nucleotides matching TRBD1. The CDR3 extends over 14 amino acids. V shed 2 bases, J shed 1 base, and the junction held 1 base outside the gene matches. CDR1 and CDR2 (germline): KGHSH, LQKENI. The CDR3 reads CASSPRTGSYEQYF. In DNA, the CDR3 is TGTGCCAGCTCACCAAGGACAGGGTCCTACGAGCAGTACTTC.

The chain couples TRBV5-4 to TRBJ2-3; D ambiguous. Germline CDR1 reads SGHNT; CDR2 reads YYREEE (reference sequence). CDR3 size: 16 residues. The V and J ends lost 4 bases and 0 bases respectively, with 15 bases between them. The CDR3 DNA follows: TGTGCCAGCAGCCCGGCCCAATCGCGGAGCACAGATACGCAGTATTTT. Protein product: CASSPAQSRSTDTQYF. The entire variable domain, with the rest obtained from reference TRBV5-4 and TRBJ2-3, is as follows: ETGVTQSPTHLIKTRGQQVTLRCSSQSGHNTVSWYQQALGQGPQFIFQYYREEENGRGNFPPRFSGLQFPNYSSELNVNALELDDSALYLCASSPAQSRSTDTQYFGPGTRLTVL.

The chain joins TRBV7-9 to TRBJ1-3; D uncertain. CDR3 length equals 16 residues. V lost 1 base and J 0 bases, leaving 10 bases between the germline ends. Germline V gives CDR1 SEHNR, CDR2 FQNEAQ (reference sequence). CDR3 coding DNA: TGTGCCAGCAGCTTAGGTCATGGGAGCTCTGGAAACACCATATATTTT. Translating gives CASSLGHGSSGNTIYF.

The genes are TRBV6-5 and TRBJ1-2; 9 positions match TRBD1. This CDR3 is 13 amino acids long. Per germline, CDR1 MNHEY and CDR2 SVGAGI. Trimming removed 6 bases from V and 7 bases from J; junction bases left unmatched: 6. The CDR3: CASSSGQGIGYTF. The CDR3 DNA reads as TGTGCCAGCAGCTCGGGACAGGGTATTGGCTACACCTTC.

CDR3 sequence (DNA): TGTGCCACCAGTGCCGGGGGGGGAAGGGTAGATGGCTACACCTTC. It translates to CATSAGGGRVDGYTF. The V gene is TRBV15, the J gene TRBJ1-2; D is perhaps TRBD1 (5 bases). The germline gives CDR1 LNHNV, CDR2 YYDKDF (reference sequence). Trimming removed 6 bases from V and 6 bases from J, with 20 bases in between. The CDR3 is made up of 15 amino acids.

The chain recombines TRBV5-4 with TRBJ2-3; 8 positions match TRBD2. This CDR3 is built from 16 residues. After removal of 0 bases from V and 2 bases from J, the junction contained 5 bases not matched to a gene. The germline V gene has CDR1 SGHNT and CDR2 YYREEE (reference sequence). CDR3 region: CASSLAREDNTDTQYF. The CDR3 nucleotides are TGTGCCAGCAGCTTGGCGCGGGAGGATAACACAGATACGCAGTATTTT.

The CDR3 nucleotides read TGTGCCACCAGCAGAGGTGTGAGCGACGGCACAGATACGCAGTATTTT. Protein: CATSRGVSDGTDTQYF. V is TRBV15 and J is TRBJ2-3; no clear D gene. With 1 base removed from V and 1 base from J, the gap between germline ends came to 12 bases. This CDR3 has 16 amino acids. Per germline, CDR1 LNHNV and CDR2 YYDKDF (reference sequence). Full variable domain (missing parts from reference TRBV15 and TRBJ2-3): DAMVIQNPRYQVTQFGKPVTLSCSQTLNHNVMYWYQQKSSQAPKLLFHYYDKDFNNEADTPDNFQSRRPNTSFCFLDIRSPGLGDTAMYLCATSRGVSDGTDTQYFGPGTRLTVL.

J is TRBJ2-5 and V is TRBV5-4; 12 bases fit TRBD1. The CDR3 has 14 amino acids. Trimming at V came to 7 bases and at J to 1 base, leaving 2 bases not matched to a gene. The germline V gene encodes CDR1 SGHNT and CDR2 YYREEE (reference sequence). CDR3 sequence: CASGGQGAQETQYF. CDR3 nucleotides: TGTGCCAGCGGGGGACAGGGGGCCCAAGAGACCCAGTACTTC.

The rearrangement links TRBV4-1 to TRBJ1-6; the match to TRBD1 covers 9 bases. There are 18 residues in the CDR3. The germline V gene has CDR1 MGHRA and CDR2 YSYEKL. Trimming removed 4 bases from V and 3 bases from J; junction bases left unmatched: 10. CDR3 protein: CASSLFSGTGIYNSPLHF. The CDR3 DNA follows: TGCGCCAGCAGCCTCTTTTCCGGGACAGGGATCTATAATTCACCCCTCCACTTT.

The chain couples TRBV9 to TRBJ2-3; 8 positions agree with TRBD2. The CDR3 totals 15 residues. Germline V gene sequence: CDR1 SGDLS, CDR2 YYNGEE. V was clipped by 3 bases and J by 3 bases; unmatched bases: 6. The CDR3 DNA reads as TGTGCCAGCAGCGCACCGGGACTAGGGACAGATACGCAGTATTTT. This gives the protein CASSAPGLGTDTQYF.

The gene calls are TRBV6-5 and TRBJ1-1; maybe TRBD1 (5 bases). This CDR3 region has 15 residues. Germline assignment: CDR1 MNHEY and CDR2 SVGAGI. V was clipped by 6 bases and J by 0 bases, with 14 bases between them. CDR3 region: CASRGAGFVNTEAFF. Written as DNA, the CDR3 is TGTGCCAGCAGAGGGGCAGGGTTTGTGAACACTGAAGCTTTCTTT.

The chain links TRBV5-4 to TRBJ2-5, with 8 nucleotides matching TRBD1. Germline V gene lookup returns CDR1 SGHNT and CDR2 YYREEE (reference sequence). The CDR3 spans 13 residues. The J segment lost 5 bases and the V segment lost 4 bases, leaving 4 bases of the junction unmatched. This chain's CDR3 is CASSVGQGETQYF. The CDR3 DNA reads as TGTGCCAGCAGCGTTGGACAGGGTGAGACCCAGTACTTC.

This chain links TRBV27 with TRBJ1-5; D call uncertain. Trimming shortened V by 3 bases and J by 4 bases, and 7 bases separated the two germline ends. The V gene's germline CDR1 is MNHEY and CDR2 SMNVEV (reference sequence). The CDR3 runs to 13 residues. CDR3: CASSFSENQPQHF. The CDR3 nucleotides are TGTGCCAGCAGTTTCTCGGAGAATCAGCCCCAGCATTTT.

V and J are TRBV6-1 and TRBJ2-2; no reliable D call. The CDR3 is made up of 14 amino acids. In germline, CDR1 is MNHNS, CDR2 SASEGT. Trimming cost V 1 base and J 5 bases, with 8 bases left between them. The CDR3: CASSEVADTGELFF. Here the CDR3 DNA reads TGTGCCAGCAGTGAAGTGGCAGATACCGGGGAGCTGTTTTTT.

The chain is built from TRBV5-6 and TRBJ1-1; D call uncertain. V was shortened by 7 bases and J by 1 base, with 14 bases between the two germline ends. CDR1 and CDR2 from the germline V gene are SGHDT and YYEEEE. This CDR3 comprises 14 residues. The CDR3, as DNA: TGTGCCAGCGGCCGAGGCACAAGGAACACTGAAGCTTTCTTT. This translates into CASGRGTRNTEAFF. The variable domain in full, with the rest retrieved from reference TRBV5-6 and TRBJ1-1, is DAGVTQSPTHLIKTRGQQVTLRCSPKSGHDTVSWYQQALGQGPQFIFQYYEEEERQRGNFPDRFSGHQFPNYSSELNVNALLLGDSALYLCASGRGTRNTEAFFGQGTRLTVV.

The V gene is TRBV6-5, the J gene TRBJ2-7, with 8 bases lining up with TRBD1. Looked up from germline, CDR1 is MNHEY and CDR2 is SVGAGI. Trimming cost V 4 bases and J 4 bases; bases outside gene matches: 9. The length of the CDR3 is 15 residues. CDR3 nucleotides: TGTGCCAGCAGTTCACAGGGGGATAGTACTTACGAGCAGTACTTC. Amino acids: CASSSQGDSTYEQYF.

The J gene is TRBJ2-4, the V gene TRBV14; 7 bases align to TRBD2. This CDR3 spans 15 amino acids. The J segment lost 2 bases and the V segment lost 4 bases, leaving 5 bases of the junction unmatched. Germline CDR1 reads SGHDN; CDR2 reads FVKESK. The CDR3 coding sequence is TGTGCCAGCAGCCTAGCGGGTGTTACCAAAAACATTCAGTACTTC. Its translation is CASSLAGVTKNIQYF.

This chain links TRBV5-4 with TRBJ1-2, with TRBD1 as a possible D gene (6 bases). Trimming shortened V by 4 bases and J by 2 bases, and 18 bases separated the two germline ends. CDR3 length equals 16 residues. The V gene's germline CDR1 is SGHNT and CDR2 YYREEE (reference sequence). Here the CDR3 reads CASSPRGFPRNYGYTF. The CDR3 coding sequence is TGTGCCAGCAGCCCCAGGGGTTTCCCTCGGAACTATGGCTACACCTTC.

The chain uses TRBV6-1 and TRBJ2-5; TRBD2 is a possible D gene (6 bases). Germline CDR1 and CDR2: MNHNS and SASEGT. The V end was cut by 2 bases, the J end by 5 bases, with 12 bases between. This CDR3 contains 14 residues. The CDR3 DNA follows: TGTGCCAGCAGTGAAACGGGGGATGGGGAGACCCAGTACTTC. Protein sequence: CASSETGDGETQYF.

The chain carries TRBV5-1 and TRBJ2-1, with TRBD2 matching 13 bases. V trimming: 8 bases; J trimming: 8 bases; junction bases outside the gene matches: 7. Germline V CDR1 and CDR2: SGHRS, YFSETQ. The CDR3 spans 14 residues. DNA of the CDR3: TGCGCCAGGACCAGGACTAGCGGGAGAGATGAGCAGTTCTTC. Residues: CARTRTSGRDEQFF.

This clone was observed a handful of times. The chain has TRBV6-6 and TRBJ1-1; TRBD1 agrees at 7 bases. The germline V gene has CDR1 MNHNY and CDR2 SVGAGI (reference sequence). V trimming: 5 bases; J trimming: 5 bases; junction bases outside the gene matches: 8. CDR3 length: 14 amino acids. In DNA, the CDR3 is TGTGCCAGCAGTCGCCAACAGGGGACAACTGAAGCTTTCTTT. The encoded protein is CASSRQQGTTEAFF.

The chain couples TRBV4-1 to TRBJ1-1, with 9 nucleotides matching TRBD1. This CDR3 comprises 15 residues. Germline lookup yields CDR1 MGHRA and CDR2 YSYEKL. With V trimmed by 3 bases and J by 0 bases, 2 bases remained unmatched. DNA of the CDR3: TGCGCCAGCAGCCACGGACAGGGGTTGAACACTGAAGCTTTCTTT. It encodes CASSHGQGLNTEAFF.